This TCR beta chain was sequenced for a study of OX40 agonist ivuxolimab in advanced cancers. Looking at the study overall: Dose-escalation patients suffered from hepatocellular carcinoma, melanoma, renal cell or head and neck cancer.

Germline V gene lookup returns CDR1 MGHRA and CDR2 YSYEKL. The V end was cut by 5 bases, the J end by 6 bases, with 20 bases between. This CDR3 has 16 amino acids. Data came from immunoSEQ multiplex PCR; TCRdb stores just in-frame clones and leaves some out. The table records 66,000 or so clones, roughly 80% of them present only once. As regards this clone: Its specificity is not known.

Findings and caveats of the study: The authors did not determine the antigen specificity of the expanded peripheral T cells.

The sequencing here drew on CD4+ or CD8+ T cells sorted from blood, taken in a trial of the OX40 agonist ivuxolimab. The rearrangement uses TRBV4-1 and TRBJ1-3; a possible D gene is TRBD1 (5 bases). The sequence derives from an adult with an advanced solid tumor such as melanoma, head and neck, liver or kidney cancer. The chain's CDR3 is CASSTRTREVENTIYF. The DNA of the CDR3 is TGCGCCAGCAGCACCCGTACCAGGGAGGTCGAAAACACCATATATTTT.